This TCR beta chain was recorded in a study of OX40 agonist ivuxolimab in advanced cancers. In regard to this clone: Its antigen remains unknown.

This CDR3 region has 14 residues. The V gene's germline CDR1 is SGHDT and CDR2 YYEEEE. V dropped 7 bases and J dropped 3; count of bases not matched to a gene: 6. Whole-study results and caveats: The CD4+ and CD8+ T cells in the blood had expanded clonally by week 6 at 0.1 to 3.0 mg/kg. The authors also found low normalized T-cell clonal expansion in some nonresponders.

The assay was immunoSEQ multiplex PCR, and TCRdb's table has in-frame clones only and misses some. The sample includes 50,000 or so clones, roughly 87% of them seen just once. The chain is built from TRBV5-6 and TRBJ2-1; 8 bases agree with TRBD2. The specimen was CD4+ or CD8+ T cells sorted from blood, collected in a trial of the OX40 agonist ivuxolimab. The source of this sequence is an adult with an advanced solid tumor such as melanoma, head and neck, liver or kidney cancer. CDR3 loop: CASLASGGYNEQFF. The DNA for the CDR3 is TGTGCCAGCTTGGCAAGCGGGGGCTACAATGAGCAGTTCTTC.